The 7 T cell receptor beta chains in this list originate from one sample, sequenced in a study of T-cell memory formation after mild COVID-19. Each CDR3 protein gets one entry after TCRdb re-called the 5' RACE reads with MiXCR. Seen here are some 490,000 distinct CDR3 sequences, around a sixth observed once, and the top ten hold 10% to 15%. Material for sequencing was PBMCs or a T cell subset sorted from them (not recorded which). The receptor set was obtained from an adult woman who had mild COVID-19 (a few samples of this study predate the infection). Cell type and time point are not known.

The table lists this clonotype with a few counts. This chain joins TRBV9 and TRBJ1-2; no firm D call. Germline assignment: CDR1 SGDLS and CDR2 YYNGEE. The CDR3 is made up of 16 amino acids. The V end lost 2 bases, the J end lost 2 bases, and 16 bases lay between the germline ends. The CDR3 sequence is CASSVRSTRGNYGYTF. In nucleotides, the CDR3 is TGTGCCAGCAGCGTCCGCTCAACACGGGGAAACTATGGCTACACCTTC.

This clonotype has at least ten counts. V and J are TRBV5-4 and TRBJ2-7; 7 bases map to TRBD1. V was clipped by 4 bases and J by 3 bases; unmatched bases: 4. Looked up from germline, CDR1 is SGHNT and CDR2 is YYREEE (reference sequence). The CDR3 extends over 13 amino acids. The CDR3 bases are TGTGCCAGCAGCCAGGGACAGCTCTACGAGCAGTACTTC. It is translated as CASSQGQLYEQYF.

J is TRBJ1-1 and V is TRBV12-3 or TRBV12-4, with 10 bases aligning to TRBD1. The length of the CDR3 is 15 residues. V lost 6 bases and J lost 6; bases outside the gene matches: 10. CDR3 region: CASSLDRGHIPEAFF. CDR3 bases: TGTGCCAGCAGCCTTGACAGGGGGCATATCCCTGAAGCTTTCTTT.

V usage is TRBV5-1 and J usage is TRBJ2-5; 10 bases align to TRBD1. V was pared by 4 bases and J by 5 bases, with 5 bases of the junction left unmatched. CDR3 length equals 14 residues. The germline CDR1 and CDR2 sequences are SGHRS and YFSETQ. DNA for the CDR3: TGCGCCAGCAGCATCGACAGGGGGCCGGAGACCCAGTACTTC. It is translated as CASSIDRGPETQYF. The whole variable domain, remainder taken from reference TRBV5-1 and TRBJ2-5, is KAGVTQTPRYLIKTRGQQVTLSCSPISGHRSVSWYQQTPGQGLQFLFEYFSETQRNKGNFPGRFSGRQFSNSRSEMNVSTLELGDSALYLCASSIDRGPETQYFGPGTRLLVL.

This clonotype is a singleton in its sample. The rearrangement links TRBV28 to TRBJ1-1; D is ambiguous. The V and J ends lost 5 bases and 4 bases respectively, with 8 bases between them. Germline V CDR1 and CDR2: MDHEN, SYDVKM. This CDR3 is 12 amino acids long. The CDR3 region is CASSPIVTEAFF. The DNA of the CDR3 is TGTGCCAGCAGTCCGATTGTCACTGAAGCTTTCTTT.

The chain has TRBV18 and TRBJ1-4; no clear D. This CDR3 spans 15 amino acids. From germline, CDR1 is KGHSH and CDR2 LQKENI. V lost 2 bases and J 2 bases, leaving 9 bases between the germline ends. The CDR3 DNA follows: TGTGCCAGCTCACCAGGCGTCGGTACTAATGAAAAACTGTTTTTT. Amino acids: CASSPGVGTNEKLFF.

The rearrangement uses TRBV27 and TRBJ1-6, with a tentative D call TRBD1 (6 bases). The V gene's germline CDR1 is MNHEY and CDR2 SMNVEV (reference sequence). V gave up 6 bases and J gave up 0 bases, with 9 bases separating them. The CDR3 totals 15 residues. As DNA, the CDR3 is TGTGCCAGCAGGCGGGGGGCCTCCTATAATTCACCCCTCCACTTT. It yields the protein CASRRGASYNSPLHF.